The 32 T cell receptor beta chains presented below share a single source sample, sequenced in a study of T cells expressing NK-cell markers. Reanalyzing the 5' RACE reads, TCRdb keeps one entry per CDR3 protein, without DNA. This sample's table has over 350,000 distinct CDR3 sequences. Material for sequencing was blood T cells: a sorted CD56 or NKG2C T cell subset, CD4+ or CD8+ T cells, or bulk PBMC T cells (not recorded which). The source of these receptors is a woman in her 50s in good health.

This sequence joins TRBV14 and TRBJ1-4. CDR1 and CDR2 (germline): SGHDN, FVKESK. The length of the CDR3 is 13 residues. The CDR3 region is CASSHDLGEKLFF.

The chain employs TRBV27 and TRBJ1-1. The length of the CDR3 is 14 residues. CDR1 and CDR2 (germline): MNHEY, SMNVEV (reference sequence). The CDR3 loop is CASTPRGKNTEAFF.

The chain is built from TRBV5-1 and TRBJ2-2; no DNA is available, so the TRBD2 call from TCRdb remains unchecked. Germline V gene lookup returns CDR1 SGHRS and CDR2 YFSETQ. The CDR3 consists of 15 residues. The chain's CDR3 is CASSLRGRDTGELFF.

The CDR3 spells CAISLQGDEQYF. The chain is built from TRBV10-3 and TRBJ2-7; without DNA, the TCRdb call of TRBD1 cannot be checked. This CDR3 spans 12 amino acids. CDR1 and CDR2 (germline): ENHRY, SYGVKD.

The chain uses TRBV2 and TRBJ1-1; TCRdb's D call of TRBD1 is untestable without DNA. The CDR3 is made up of 14 amino acids. Germline CDR1 reads SNHLY; CDR2 reads FYNNEI. CDR3 residues: CASRGTLAPEGAFF. Full variable domain (outside the CDR3, taken from reference TRBV2 and TRBJ1-1): EPEVTQTPSHQVTQMGQEVILRCVPISNHLYFYWYRQILGQKVEFLVSFYNNEISEKSEIFDDQFSVERPDGSNFTLKIRSTKLEDSAMYFCASRGTLAPEGAFFGQGTRLTVV.

V is TRBV15 and J is TRBJ2-5; the D gene TCRdb calls, TRBD1, cannot be checked with no DNA. Germline V gives CDR1 LNHNV, CDR2 YYDKDF (reference sequence). This CDR3 contains 14 residues. This chain's CDR3 is CATSEGGAGETQYF.

The genes are TRBV27 and TRBJ1-5. The CDR3 sequence is 13 residues long. CDR1 is MNHEY and CDR2 is SMNVEV in the germline V gene (reference sequence). The CDR3: CASSLQAVLPQHF.

V is TRBV14 and J is TRBJ2-3; TCRdb's D call, TRBD2, is unchecked because there is no DNA. Germline V lookup: CDR1 SGHDN, CDR2 FVKESK. The CDR3 is 14 residues long. CDR3 in amino acids: CASSRPVGTDTQYF.

The chain employs TRBV6-1 and TRBJ2-1; checking the TCRdb D call of TRBD1 is not possible without DNA. The CDR3 spans 15 residues. Germline V gene sequence: CDR1 MNHNS, CDR2 SASEGT. This chain's CDR3 is CASRTEGSTYNEQFF.

The chain uses TRBV4-1 and TRBJ2-1; the D call of TRBD2 rests on TCRdb alone, since no DNA is present to check it. The CDR3 sequence is 18 residues long. Per germline, CDR1 MGHRA and CDR2 YSYEKL. The chain's CDR3 is CASSALAGEYRSYNEQFF.

The chain joins TRBV18 to TRBJ1-1; TCRdb lists TRBD1, though no DNA is available to test this call. This CDR3 contains 15 residues. Germline lookup yields CDR1 KGHSH and CDR2 LQKENI. CDR3 residues: CASSPGDTGLTEAFF. Looking up the rest from reference TRBV18 and TRBJ1-1 gives the full variable domain: NAGVMQNPRHLVRRRGQEARLRCSPMKGHSHVYWYRQLPEEGLKFMVYLQKENIIDESGMPKERFSAEFPKEGPSILRIQQVVRGDSAAYFCASSPGDTGLTEAFFGQGTRLTVV.

The chain carries TRBV12-3 or TRBV12-4 and TRBJ2-1; the TCRdb call, TRBD1, lacks DNA for checking. CDR3 length: 15 amino acids. CDR3 in amino acids: CASSTDGRAGDEQFF.

This sequence joins TRBV11-3 and TRBJ2-5. The CDR3 sequence is 13 residues long. Germline CDR1 SGHNT, CDR2 YENEEA. CDR3 region: CASSLIRKETQYF. The full variable domain, in which reference TRBV11-3 and TRBJ2-5 provide the parts outside the CDR3, is EAGVVQSPRYKIIEKKQPVAFWCNPISGHNTLYWYLQNLGQGPELLIRYENEEAVDDSQLPKDRFSAERLKGVDSTLKIQPAELGDSAVYLCASSLIRKETQYFGPGTRLLVL.

This sequence joins TRBV3-1 and TRBJ1-6. The CDR3 spans 14 residues. From germline, CDR1 is LGHDT and CDR2 YNNKEL (reference sequence). CDR3 sequence reads: CASTRGVPNSPLHF.

This sequence joins TRBV30 and TRBJ2-1; TCRdb returns TRBD1, unconfirmable since there is no DNA. CDR1 and CDR2 (germline): GTSNPN, SVGIG (reference sequence). This CDR3 has 14 amino acids. CDR3 sequence reads: CAWSAMTGLDEQFF.

The V and J genes are TRBV12-3 or TRBV12-4 and TRBJ1-1. CDR3 size: 14 residues. CDR3 loop: CASSFAISSTEAFF.

This chain uses TRBV29-1 with TRBJ2-7; TCRdb reports TRBD1, a call that lacks DNA to check it against. This CDR3 comprises 15 residues. Germline values: CDR1 SQVTM, CDR2 ANQGSEA. This CDR3 reads CSVRGGLRSDYEQYF.

This sequence joins TRBV16 and TRBJ2-5. The CDR3 extends over 13 amino acids. The germline CDR1 and CDR2 sequences are KGHSY and FQNENV. CDR3: CASSPEWQETQYF.

V gene TRBV4-2 combines with J gene TRBJ2-5. Germline values: CDR1 LGHNA, CDR2 YNFKEQ. This CDR3 spans 14 amino acids. CDR3 residues: CASSQDLGAETQYF.

This chain joins TRBV5-1 and TRBJ2-6; the TCRdb D gene call, TRBD2, has no DNA to confirm it. The CDR3 length is 18 residues. The germline CDR1 and CDR2 sequences are SGHRS and YFSETQ. This CDR3 reads CASSLEGTIPSGANVLTF.

The rearrangement links TRBV12-3 or TRBV12-4 to TRBJ1-3; lacking DNA, the TRBD1 call made by TCRdb goes unchecked. The CDR3 consists of 15 residues. CDR3 sequence reads: CASSLGGNSGNTIYF.

The rearrangement uses TRBV28 and TRBJ1-2; TCRdb returns TRBD1, unconfirmable since there is no DNA. This CDR3 spans 13 amino acids. Per germline, CDR1 MDHEN and CDR2 SYDVKM. CDR3 protein: CASSSTGHYGYTF.

This chain uses TRBV7-8 with TRBJ1-5; TCRdb proposes TRBD1, but this gene call is untestable without DNA. Germline values: CDR1 SGHVS, CDR2 FQNEAQ. The CDR3 extends over 13 amino acids. CDR3 sequence: CASSSQPGRPQHF. Filled out from reference TRBV7-8 and TRBJ1-5, the complete variable domain reads GAGVSQSPRYKVAKRGQDVALRCDPISGHVSLFWYQQALGQGPEFLTYFQNEAQLDKSGLPSDRFFAERPEGSVSTLKIQRTQQEDSAVYLCASSSQPGRPQHFGDGTRLSIL.

V usage is TRBV12-3 or TRBV12-4 and J usage is TRBJ2-3; TCRdb returns TRBD2, unconfirmable since there is no DNA. The CDR3 is 14 residues long. The CDR3 loop is CASTLSGRTGAQYF.

This chain uses TRBV3-1 with TRBJ2-2; TCRdb's D call of TRBD2 is untestable without DNA. The CDR3 runs to 17 residues. Looked up from germline, CDR1 is LGHDT and CDR2 is YNNKEL (reference sequence). This CDR3 reads CASSFRLAGGDTGELFF. Drawing the rest from reference TRBV3-1 and TRBJ2-2, the complete variable domain is DTAVSQTPKYLVTQMGNDKSIKCEQNLGHDTMYWYKQDSKKFLKIMFSYNNKELIINETVPNRFSPKSPDKAHLNLHINSLELGDSAVYFCASSFRLAGGDTGELFFGEGSRLTVL.

The V call is TRBV12-3 or TRBV12-4, the J call TRBJ2-3; TCRdb reports TRBD1, a call that lacks DNA to check it against. CDR3 size: 12 residues. CDR3 loop: CASMRGSDTQYF.

V and J are TRBV18 and TRBJ2-7; TCRdb's assignment of TRBD2 cannot be checked, as there is no DNA. CDR3 length: 15 amino acids. Germline CDR1 and CDR2: KGHSH and LQKENI. The chain's CDR3 is CASSPYGGGTYEQYF.

V and J are TRBV29-1 and TRBJ2-6; TCRdb's D gene call, TRBD1, goes unchecked for lack of DNA. Germline CDR1 is SQVTM and CDR2 is ANQGSEA. The CDR3 has 17 residues. The CDR3 protein is CSVESTVWGPGANVLTF.

The chain joins TRBV29-1 to TRBJ2-5; TCRdb's D call of TRBD1 is untestable without DNA. The CDR3 loop spans 15 amino acids. CDR1 and CDR2 (germline): SQVTM, ANQGSEA. CDR3 amino acids: CSVGPTGASTETQYF. The complete variable domain, with remaining parts taken from reference TRBV29-1 and TRBJ2-5, reads SAVISQKPSRDICQRGTSLTIQCQVDSQVTMMFWYRQQPGQSLTLIATANQGSEATYESGFVIDKFPISRPNLTFSTLTVSNMSPEDSSIYLCSVGPTGASTETQYFGPGTRLLVL.

This rearrangement joins TRBV19 to TRBJ1-1; TCRdb outputs TRBD1, but without DNA this stays unchecked. This CDR3 spans 13 amino acids. From germline, CDR1 is LNHDA and CDR2 SQIVND (reference sequence). CDR3 sequence reads: CASSIGADREAFF.

Here the CDR3 reads CASSLRGSGGGGGAFF. V gene TRBV7-3 combines with J gene TRBJ1-1; TCRdb names TRBD1, which stays unverified in the absence of DNA. The CDR3 runs 16 residues. CDR1 is SGHTA, CDR2 FQGTGA, per germline.

The chain employs TRBV28 and TRBJ1-2; without DNA, the TCRdb call of TRBD1 cannot be checked. Germline V gene sequence: CDR1 MDHEN, CDR2 SYDVKM. This CDR3 spans 16 amino acids. The CDR3 spells CASSRLRTGEGYGYTF.